The sequence of this TCR beta chain was determined in a study of HIV-infected patients and healthy controls. No cell fractionation was done, so the repertoire covers all unsorted peripheral blood T cells. Alpha and beta constant-region primers primed reverse transcription of about 470 ng RNA. Alpha and beta chain libraries were made separately by chain-specific third strand synthesis with multiplexing indices. TCRdb re-analysed the 5' RACE reads in MiXCR, keeping a single row per CDR3 protein. The data contain tens of thousands of distinct CDR3 sequences, under 9.5% of them singletons. In this sample, this clonotype turned up many times. This CDR3 has 16 amino acids. Between the trimmed V and J ends, which lost 4 bases and 9 bases, there was a span of 22 bases. Looked up from germline, CDR1 is MDHEN and CDR2 is SYDVKM.

Sequences were obtained from blood. This clonotype originated in an adult in good health. The chain links TRBV28 to TRBJ2-1, with D tentatively TRBD1 or TRBD2 (6 bases each). CDR3 bases: TGTGCCAGCAGTTCCCCACGGGGGCTAATTGGCGCTGAGCAGTTCTTC. It specifies CASSSPRGLIGAEQFF.